This passage covers 32 T cell receptor beta chains from one sample sequenced in a study of shared clonotypes between healthy human individuals. Sequenced by immunoSEQ multiplex PCR; TCRdb stores in-frame clones only, minus some. In the table there are millions of clones, roughly nine tenths of which are singletons. The specimen was naive CD4+ T cells sorted from blood. Regarding subset: CD45RA+ positively selected. The receptor source for this set is a man in his late teens or twenties in good health.

The J gene is TRBJ2-1, the V gene TRBV11-2, with 8 bases that match TRBD2. Losses at the gene ends were 2 bases for V and 0 bases for J; bases not matched to a gene: 6. CDR1 and CDR2 from the germline V gene are SGHAT and FQNNGV. The CDR3 is 17 residues long. The CDR3 is CASSLRVRGASYNEQFF. CDR3 in DNA: TGTGCCAGCAGCTTAAGGGTGCGGGGGGCCTCCTACAATGAGCAGTTCTTC.

The gene calls are TRBV6-5 and TRBJ2-4, with TRBD2 matching 11 bases. Germline-derived CDR1 and CDR2 are MNHEY and SVGAGI. V gave up 6 bases and J gave up 16 bases; unmatched junction bases: 8. The CDR3 contains 12 residues. Here the CDR3 reads CASSSTSGGFYF. Written as DNA, the CDR3 is TGTGCCAGCAGCTCTACTAGCGGGGGTTTCTACTTC.

The rearrangement uses TRBV7-9 and TRBJ2-1, with D uncertain. V lost 3 bases and J 2 bases, leaving 11 bases between the germline ends. The CDR3 totals 15 residues. Germline V gives CDR1 SEHNR, CDR2 FQNEAQ (reference sequence). The CDR3 loop reads CASSLLVVAYNEQFF. The CDR3 coding sequence is TGTGCCAGCAGCTTGTTAGTAGTTGCCTACAATGAGCAGTTCTTC.

The V and J genes are TRBV2 and TRBJ1-6; TRBD1 matches 7 bases. Germline CDR1 SNHLY, CDR2 FYNNEI. V dropped 7 bases and J dropped 5; count of bases not matched to a gene: 11. The CDR3 contains 16 residues. CDR3 region: CASNILGDSDNSPLHF. The DNA of the CDR3 is TGTGCCAGCAATATCTTGGGGGACAGCGATAATTCACCCCTCCACTTT.

This clone is a singleton in its sample. The V gene is TRBV5-1, the J gene TRBJ2-7; 7 bases are a match to TRBD1. The germline V gene encodes CDR1 SGHRS and CDR2 YFSETQ. The CDR3 totals 16 residues. Losses at the gene ends were 4 bases for V and 3 bases for J; bases not matched to a gene: 13. CDR3 DNA: TGCGCCAGCAGCCTACGGACAGGATTAATAAACTACGAGCAGTACTTC. Translated: CASSLRTGLINYEQYF.

The chain uses TRBV28 and TRBJ2-7; TRBD1 is a possible D gene (5 bases). The CDR3 has 12 amino acids. Germline V gene sequence: CDR1 MDHEN, CDR2 SYDVKM. V was cut by 9 bases and J by 2 bases, with 11 bases left in between. CDR3 bases: TGTGCCAGAGGGGCCACAGCCTACGAGCAGTACTTC. The encoded protein is CARGATAYEQYF.

This rearrangement joins TRBV6-6 to TRBJ1-3, with 9 bases that match TRBD1. CDR1 and CDR2 (germline): MNHNY, SVGAGI (reference sequence). The CDR3 loop spans 16 amino acids. Trimming at V came to 2 bases and at J to 7 bases, leaving 9 bases not matched to a gene. The DNA of the CDR3 is TGTGCCAGCAGTTACGAAGGGACAGGGAAAGGGAACACCATATATTTT. Translation gives CASSYEGTGKGNTIYF.

CDR3 coding DNA: TGTGCCAGCAGGGAACGGAACACTGAAGCTTTCTTT. Its protein is CASRERNTEAFF. V gene TRBV28 combines with J gene TRBJ1-1; no clear D gene. CDR3 length equals 12 residues. Trimming took off 6 bases at V and 1 base at J, with 6 bases between the two ends. CDR1 is MDHEN and CDR2 is SYDVKM in the germline V gene.

This chain uses TRBV7-2 with TRBJ1-2, with D maybe TRBD1 (6 bases). Looked up from germline, CDR1 is SGHTA and CDR2 is FQGNSA. The germline V and J ends were trimmed by 1 base and 6 bases, with 15 bases remaining between them. This CDR3 is 15 amino acids long. This CDR3 is CASSLVAGVQDGYTF. The CDR3 DNA sequence: TGTGCCAGCAGCTTAGTAGCAGGGGTCCAGGATGGCTACACCTTC.

The genes are TRBV10-3 and TRBJ2-7, with D unresolved. The CDR3 extends over 18 amino acids. Trimming cost V 0 bases and J 2 bases, with 20 bases left between them. Germline values: CDR1 ENHRY, CDR2 SYGVKD. The CDR3 DNA sequence: TGTGCCATCAGTGAGTCACGTGGAGCGTCCCGCAGCCCCTACGAGCAGTACTTC. As protein: CAISESRGASRSPYEQYF.

The chain combines TRBV25-1 with TRBJ2-5; D may correspond to TRBD1 or TRBD2 (5 bases each). The DNA matches TRBJ2-7 better at its end, which makes the J call doubtful. The germline CDR1 and CDR2 sequences are MGHDK and SYGVNS. The CDR3 is made up of 14 amino acids. CDR3 residues: CASSEGDLSYEQYF. The CDR3 DNA reads as TGTGCCAGCAGTGAGGGGGATCTCTCCTACGAGCAGTACTTC.

In its sample, this clone was seen once. This chain links TRBV4-3 with TRBJ2-5, with 11 bases fitting TRBD2. The junction had 11 bases not matched to a gene; V was cut back by 3 bases and J by 5 bases. CDR3 length: 17 residues. Germline loops: CDR1 LGHNA, CDR2 YSLEER. The CDR3 spells CASSHTGLAGGGETQYF. The CDR3 coding sequence is TGCGCCAGCAGCCACACGGGATTAGCGGGAGGGGGGGAGACCCAGTACTTC.

V usage is TRBV6-1 and J usage is TRBJ2-2; 7 bases fit TRBD2. Germline V CDR1 and CDR2: MNHNS, SASEGT. The V segment lost 3 bases and the J segment 5 bases; nucleotides outside the gene matches: 3. The CDR3 has 14 amino acids. The CDR3 nucleotides are TGTGCCAGCAGTGAGTGGCGGGGGACCGGGGAGCTGTTTTTT. This codes for CASSEWRGTGELFF.

The J gene is TRBJ1-3, the V gene TRBV11-2; D gene unclear. The CDR3 runs 12 residues. V shed 2 bases and J shed 1 base, with 0 bases lying between them. Per germline, CDR1 SGHAT and CDR2 FQNNGV. CDR3 residues: CASSLSGNTIYF. CDR3 nucleotides: TGTGCCAGCAGCTTATCTGGAAACACCATATATTTT. Based on the CDR3 plus reference TRBV11-2 and TRBJ1-3, the full variable domain is EAGVAQSPRYKIIEKRQSVAFWCNPISGHATLYWYQQILGQGPKLLIQFQNNGVVDDSQLPKDRFSAERLKGVDSTLKIQPAKLEDSAVYLCASSLSGNTIYFGEGSWLTVV.

This chain links TRBV29-1 with TRBJ2-1; 9 nucleotides match TRBD2. Germline CDR1 reads SQVTM; CDR2 reads ANQGSEA. The CDR3 is made up of 13 amino acids. J was trimmed by 6 bases and V by 5 bases; bases with no gene match: 5. In nucleotides, the CDR3 is TGCAGCGTTCGAGCGGGGGGCCCCAATGAGCAGTTCTTC. Its translation is CSVRAGGPNEQFF.

The chain couples TRBV7-9 to TRBJ2-5; TRBD1 matches at 7 bases. The assigned J gene may be wrong: the sequence end matches TRBJ2-7 better. CDR1 and CDR2 from the germline V gene are SEHNR and FQNEAQ (reference sequence). CDR3 size: 15 residues. The CDR3 region is CASSLEGAFSYEQYF. CDR3 coding DNA: TGTGCCAGCAGCTTAGAGGGGGCGTTCTCCTACGAGCAGTACTTC.

V is TRBV4-3 and J is TRBJ1-1, with a tentative D call TRBD1 (5 bases). Trimming removed 3 bases from V and 5 bases from J, with 16 bases in between. Germline-derived CDR1 and CDR2 are LGHNA and YSLEER. The CDR3 runs 15 residues. The CDR3 DNA reads TGCGCCAGCAGCCAGTCCCTGGGAGGGGAGACTGAAGCTTTCTTT. This gives the protein CASSQSLGGETEAFF.

This clone was detected only once. The chain joins TRBV28 to TRBJ1-4; D remains unclear. The V end lost 5 bases, the J end lost 7 bases, and 11 bases lay between the germline ends. The germline V gene encodes CDR1 MDHEN and CDR2 SYDVKM. The CDR3 length is 13 residues. The CDR3 spells CASSDPTSEKLFF. Written as DNA, the CDR3 is TGTGCCAGCAGTGACCCGACATCTGAAAAACTGTTTTTT.

The rearrangement links TRBV29-1 to TRBJ2-3; the match to TRBD2 covers 10 bases. Germline values: CDR1 SQVTM, CDR2 ANQGSEA. The CDR3 runs to 16 residues. The J segment lost 4 bases and the V segment lost 4 bases, leaving 11 bases of the junction unmatched. CDR3 region: CSVAGLAVGYPDTQYF. DNA for the CDR3: TGCAGCGTTGCCGGACTAGCGGTGGGGTATCCAGATACGCAGTATTTT.

This clone was seen a single time. The same CDR3 arises from other DNA sequences in this sample as well. This chain's CDR3 is CASSRQGGQPQHF. CDR3 DNA sequence: TGTGCCAGCAGCAGACAGGGCGGACAGCCCCAGCATTTT. The genes are TRBV7-9 and TRBJ1-5, with 7 bases lining up with TRBD1. Germline assignment: CDR1 SEHNR and CDR2 FQNEAQ (reference sequence). The V gene end was trimmed by 5 bases and the J gene end by 7 bases; junction bases not matched to a gene: 5. The CDR3 covers 13 residues.

The chain couples TRBV23-1 to TRBJ2-1; TRBD1 is a possible D gene (6 bases). TRBV23-1 is classed as an ORF, of uncertain function. V was trimmed by 7 bases and J by 15 bases, leaving 31 bases between them. The CDR3 covers 16 residues. CDR3 coding DNA: TGCGCCAGCACTTCCCCGGGACACCCCCGTTTGCGTTTTTGGTTCTTC. Protein product: CASTSPGHPRLRFWFF.

The chain recombines TRBV7-9 with TRBJ1-5; D uncertain. Trimming removed 1 base from V and 10 bases from J, with 14 bases in between. CDR3 length equals 14 residues. The V gene's germline CDR1 is SEHNR and CDR2 FQNEAQ (reference sequence). CDR3 DNA sequence: TGTGCCAGCAGCTTAGAAGGATCCCCACACCCCCAGCATTTT. Protein product: CASSLEGSPHPQHF.

V and J are TRBV11-1 and TRBJ2-1, with 7 bases aligning to TRBD2. The CDR3 has 14 residues. J was trimmed by 5 bases and V by 3 bases; bases with no gene match: 4. CDR1 is SGHAT and CDR2 is FQDESV in the germline V gene (reference sequence). DNA for the CDR3: TGTGCCAGCAGCTTTGACGGGGGGAACAATGAGCAGTTCTTC. It codes for CASSFDGGNNEQFF.

V gene TRBV4-1 combines with J gene TRBJ1-2, with 7 bases matching TRBD1. Per germline, CDR1 MGHRA and CDR2 YSYEKL. The trim removed 1 base at V and 5 bases at J, leaving 7 bases unmatched. CDR3 size: 15 residues. CDR3 DNA: TGCGCCAGCAGCCAAGGAGACAGGGAGGGGTATGGCTACACCTTC. Its translation: CASSQGDREGYGYTF.

CDR3 loop: CASSLGRAGTSSYEQYF. The CDR3 DNA is TGTGCCAGCAGCTTAGGAAGGGCAGGTACGAGCTCCTACGAGCAGTACTTC. The chain recombines TRBV7-2 with TRBJ2-7, with D uncertain. Germline lookup yields CDR1 SGHTA and CDR2 FQGNSA. The germline V and J ends were trimmed by 1 base and 0 bases, with 16 bases remaining between them. There are 17 residues in the CDR3.

In DNA, the CDR3 is TGTGCCAGTAGTCCCCTCAGGGGGAGCTCCTACGAGCAGTACTTC. Amino acid sequence: CASSPLRGSSYEQYF. This chain uses TRBV19 with TRBJ2-7; 7 positions match TRBD1. The germline gives CDR1 LNHDA, CDR2 SQIVND (reference sequence). This CDR3 has 15 residues. V shed 5 bases, J shed 0 bases, and the junction held 7 bases outside the gene matches.

The chain employs TRBV19 and TRBJ1-5, with 10 positions matching TRBD1. The CDR3 is made up of 15 amino acids. CDR1 is LNHDA, CDR2 SQIVND, per germline (reference sequence). The V and J ends lost 4 bases and 6 bases, in that order; junction bases with no gene match: 6. The CDR3 here is CASSTPGTGAQPQHF. The CDR3 bases are TGTGCCAGTAGTACCCCCGGGACAGGGGCTCAGCCCCAGCATTTT. Full variable domain (missing parts from reference TRBV19 and TRBJ1-5): DGGITQSPKYLFRKEGQNVTLSCEQNLNHDAMYWYRQDPGQGLRLIYYSQIVNDFQKGDIAEGYSVSREKKESFPLTVTSAQKNPTAFYLCASSTPGTGAQPQHFGDGTRLSIL.

The J gene is TRBJ2-7, the V gene TRBV20-1, with D unresolved. V lost 2 bases to trimming and J lost 4 bases, with 6 bases between them. This CDR3 comprises 11 residues. Looked up from germline, CDR1 is DFQATT and CDR2 is SNEGSKA (reference sequence). The CDR3, as DNA: TGCAGTGCTAGAATGGGTTACGAGCAGTACTTC. Translation: CSARMGYEQYF.

The chain employs TRBV23-1 and TRBJ2-3, with 12 bases lining up with TRBD2. TRBV23-1 carries the ORF label, with uncertain function. After removal of 1 base from V and 4 bases from J, the junction contained 12 bases not matched to a gene. The CDR3 extends over 19 amino acids. The CDR3 DNA reads as TGCGCCAGCAGTCAATTCCGGACTAGCGGGAATCATCCCCCAGATACGCAGTATTTT. Amino acids: CASSQFRTSGNHPPDTQYF.

This clone was picked up a small number of times. This CDR3 is also generated by other DNA sequences in the sample. This chain uses TRBV20-1 with TRBJ1-1; D gene ambiguous. The CDR3 loop spans 11 amino acids. V lost 3 bases and J lost 4, with 6 bases in between. Germline CDR1 reads DFQATT; CDR2 reads SNEGSKA (reference sequence). Here the CDR3 reads CSASTGTEAFF. The CDR3 DNA reads TGCAGTGCTAGCACTGGCACTGAAGCTTTCTTT.

This clone was counted a single time. The sample carries other DNA sequences with the same CDR3. This CDR3 reads CASSFTSGSSYEQYF. CDR3 sequence (DNA): TGTGCCAGCAGCTTCACTAGCGGGAGCTCCTACGAGCAGTACTTC. This rearrangement joins TRBV7-2 to TRBJ2-7, with TRBD2 matching over 11 bases. After removal of 3 bases from V and 0 bases from J, the junction contained 1 base not matched to a gene. The V gene's germline CDR1 is SGHTA and CDR2 FQGNSA. The CDR3 length is 15 residues. The entire variable domain, with the rest obtained from reference TRBV7-2 and TRBJ2-7, is as follows: GAGVSQSPSNKVTEKGKDVELRCDPISGHTALYWYRQSLGQGLEFLIYFQGNSAPDKSGLPSDRFSAERTGGSVSTLTIQRTQQEDSAVYLCASSFTSGSSYEQYFGPGTRLTVT.

Comments on this clone: Other DNA sequences in the sample encode the same CDR3. V is TRBV6-1 and J is TRBJ2-2; D may be TRBD1 (6 bases). Germline CDR1 and CDR2: MNHNS and SASEGT. Trimming pared 7 bases from V and 2 bases from J, leaving 11 bases between. The CDR3 spans 14 residues. The CDR3 DNA sequence: TGTGCCAGCAATACAGGGACAAACACCGGGGAGCTGTTTTTT. Residues: CASNTGTNTGELFF.